This T cell receptor (beta chain) was found in a study of blood T cells in healthy people across ages. The authors ran a second PCR of 7 to 11 cycles using a sample-barcoded 5' primer and a J-beta primer mix. Each TCR beta cDNA got a 12-nucleotide random molecular identifier. TCRdb fed the 5' RACE reads into MiXCR, producing one record per CDR3 protein. The profile shows about 570,000 distinct CDR3 sequences, around a quarter of them singletons. This CDR3 comprises 14 residues. Germline values: CDR1 SGDLS, CDR2 YYNGEE. Trimming left V 2 bases short and J 5 bases short, with 13 bases between. They isolated at least 7 million PBMCs from each sample. These sequences were also reported in another study, on T cells of mothers and their children. That source reports: It was through the M1S primer of the second PCR that sample barcodes and 2-4 random nucleotides were added. No clones detected were persistent microchimeric T cell clones.

The TCR was taken from a boy under 10 years old in good health. What was sequenced was blood. The chain is built from TRBV9 and TRBJ1-2; tentatively, D is TRBD1 (6 bases). The CDR3 coding sequence is TGTGCCAGCAGCGTCGGAGGGGGAAGTTATGGCTACACCTTC. It codes for CASSVGGGSYGYTF. The full variable domain, in which reference TRBV9 and TRBJ1-2 provide the parts outside the CDR3, is DSGVTQTPKHLITATGQRVTLRCSPRSGDLSVYWYQQSLDQGLQFLIQYYNGEERAKGNILERFSAQQFPDLHSELNLSSLELGDSALYFCASSVGGGSYGYTFGSGTRLTVV.